This passage covers 31 T cell receptor beta chains from one sample sequenced in a study of technical replicates of blood from a handful of donors (dated by TCRdb to about 2017). The library was obtained by the immunoSEQ multiplex PCR assay. Here the immuneACCESS table is served through TCRdb, limited to in-frame sequences with V and J called. Missing clones are a known gap in these copies; in checked studies unresolved V genes cover under half, and the rest lacks a known reason. Across this sample there are around 67,000 clones, with approximately 86% seen only once. The ten largest make up 5.1% of the sample. The sequenced sample consisted of PBMCs. These receptors originate from a human donor in good health. Some clones in this sample may be carry-over from other donors' samples.

The rearrangement links TRBV5-1 to TRBJ2-3; TRBD2 is a possible D gene (6 bases). V lost 9 bases and J 0 bases, leaving 14 bases between the germline ends. The CDR3 is made up of 14 amino acids. CDR1 is SGHRS and CDR2 is YFSETQ in the germline V gene. This chain's CDR3 is CATRSGVSTDTQYF. In nucleotides, the CDR3 is TGCGCCACGAGGTCGGGGGTTAGCACAGATACGCAGTATTTT.

The chain has TRBV28 and TRBJ1-1; TRBD1 matches 7 bases. The CDR3 spans 16 residues. Germline V CDR1 and CDR2: MDHEN, SYDVKM. The J segment lost 8 bases and the V segment lost 6 bases, leaving 18 bases of the junction unmatched. The CDR3 DNA is TGTGCCAGCAGCCCTATGGGACTCCCGGGACAGACGGAAGCTTTCTTT. It translates to CASSPMGLPGQTEAFF.

In its sample, this clone was seen once. V and J are TRBV27 and TRBJ1-4; D is unclear. The CDR3 has 17 amino acids. V dropped 2 bases and J dropped 2 bases, with 15 bases sitting between them. Germline V CDR1 and CDR2: MNHEY, SMNVEV (reference sequence). CDR3 DNA sequence: TGTGCCAGCAGTTTAAATATTGGGAGCACGACTAATGAAAAACTGTTTTTT. Amino acids: CASSLNIGSTTNEKLFF.

This sequence joins TRBV6-1 and TRBJ2-7; a possible D gene is TRBD1 (5 bases). Germline lookup yields CDR1 MNHNS and CDR2 SASEGT. V was cut by 6 bases and J by 3 bases, with 18 bases left in between. CDR3 length: 15 amino acids. CDR3 bases: TGTGCCAGCAGACTGACAGAGACCCTTTTCTACGAGCAGTACTTC. It codes for CASRLTETLFYEQYF.

The rearrangement uses TRBV6-5 and TRBJ1-1; 12 bases fit TRBD1. Germline V gives CDR1 MNHEY, CDR2 SVGAGI. The CDR3 is made up of 14 amino acids. Trimming took 7 bases from V and 4 from J; bases not matched to a gene: 4. CDR3 in amino acids: CASTGTGGLTEAFF. The CDR3 nucleotides are TGTGCCAGCACGGGGACAGGGGGCCTCACTGAAGCTTTCTTT.

V and J are TRBV6-5 and TRBJ2-7; TRBD2 matches 7 bases. This CDR3 spans 15 amino acids. Losses at the gene ends were 6 bases for V and 0 bases for J; bases not matched to a gene: 8. CDR1 is MNHEY and CDR2 is SVGAGI in the germline V gene. For the CDR3, the DNA is TGTGCCAGCAGCCAAAGCGGGGCGAGCTCCTACGAGCAGTACTTC. Protein: CASSQSGASSYEQYF.

The V call is TRBV6-5, the J call TRBJ2-7, with 14 bases lining up with TRBD2. V lost 0 bases, J lost 4 bases, and 2 bases stayed unmatched. The CDR3 runs 16 residues. Germline V gene data show CDR1 as MNHEY and CDR2 as SVGAGI. CDR3 protein: CASSYSRLAGGYEQYF. CDR3 coding DNA: TGTGCCAGCAGTTACTCCCGACTAGCGGGAGGGTACGAGCAGTACTTC.

The CDR3 region has the DNA TGCGCCAGCAGCGCAGGGGACCCCTCTGGAAACACCATATATTTT. Amino acids: CASSAGDPSGNTIYF. This rearrangement joins TRBV5-1 to TRBJ1-3, with TRBD1 as a possible D gene (6 bases). The CDR3 is 15 residues long. V was trimmed by 4 bases and J by 0 bases, leaving 11 bases between them. From germline, CDR1 is SGHRS and CDR2 YFSETQ.

V gene TRBV4-3 combines with J gene TRBJ2-4; D is unresolved. The CDR3 totals 16 residues. Trimming pared 1 base from V and 1 base from J, leaving 11 bases between. Germline CDR1 reads LGHNA; CDR2 reads YSLEER. The CDR3 DNA reads as TGCGCCAGCAGCCAAGCAAGAGGCACTGCCAAAAACATTCAGTACTTC. Amino acids: CASSQARGTAKNIQYF.

The V and J genes are TRBV7-9 and TRBJ2-1; D gene ambiguous. The length of the CDR3 is 14 residues. Germline CDR1 reads SEHNR; CDR2 reads FQNEAQ (reference sequence). Trimming removed 1 base at V and 4 bases at J, with 8 bases between. The CDR3 region is CASSLVAPYNEQFF. The CDR3 DNA is TGTGCCAGCAGCTTAGTAGCCCCTTACAATGAGCAGTTCTTC.

V and J are TRBV11-2 and TRBJ2-3; weak D call: TRBD1 (5 bases). CDR1 is SGHAT, CDR2 FQNNGV, per germline. This CDR3 region has 17 residues. Trimming stripped 4 bases from V and 3 bases from J, with 20 bases between. Written as DNA, the CDR3 is TGTGCCAGCAGCTCTCTATTCAGGGCCGAAGGGACAGATACGCAGTATTTT. Translation: CASSSLFRAEGTDTQYF.

The chain combines TRBV18 with TRBJ1-3; D uncertain. Germline loops: CDR1 KGHSH, CDR2 LQKENI. The CDR3 totals 15 residues. Trimming shortened V by 2 bases and J by 0 bases, and 8 bases separated the two germline ends. CDR3 residues: CASSPGPDSGNTIYF. CDR3 nucleotides: TGTGCCAGCTCACCAGGGCCAGACTCTGGAAACACCATATATTTT.

J is TRBJ1-3 and V is TRBV10-3, with no clear D. Per the germline V gene, CDR1 is ENHRY and CDR2 is SYGVKD. The germline V and J ends were trimmed by 0 bases and 0 bases, with 15 bases remaining between them. The CDR3 length is 18 residues. The CDR3 DNA is TGTGCCATCAGTGAGTCGTCTTTCGTAGCCTACTCTGGAAACACCATATATTTT. This encodes CAISESSFVAYSGNTIYF.

The rearrangement uses TRBV5-1 and TRBJ1-2; TRBD1 aligns across 7 bases. This CDR3 spans 14 amino acids. Germline V gene sequence: CDR1 SGHRS, CDR2 YFSETQ. V dropped 4 bases and J dropped 6; count of bases not matched to a gene: 9. The CDR3 spells CASSLSRQGDGYTF. Written as DNA, the CDR3 is TGCGCCAGCAGCCTCTCGAGACAGGGAGATGGCTACACCTTC.

The CDR3 is CASGADDYGYTF. The DNA of the CDR3 is TGCGCCAGCGGAGCAGATGACTATGGCTACACCTTC. This rearrangement joins TRBV5-1 to TRBJ1-2; D remains unclear. Trimming removed 7 bases from V and 3 bases from J, with 10 bases in between. Germline V gives CDR1 SGHRS, CDR2 YFSETQ. The CDR3 is 12 amino acids.

V usage is TRBV5-4 and J usage is TRBJ2-1; the D gene is possibly TRBD2 (6 bases). V was cut by 4 bases and J by 7 bases, with 18 bases left in between. The CDR3 contains 15 residues. Per germline, CDR1 SGHNT and CDR2 YYREEE (reference sequence). The CDR3 region is CASSPGTGRPNEQFF. CDR3 coding DNA: TGTGCCAGCAGCCCCGGGACTGGGCGGCCAAATGAGCAGTTCTTC.

This clone was observed a single time. This rearrangement joins TRBV7-3 to TRBJ2-1; the match to TRBD1 covers 8 bases. J was trimmed by 0 bases and V by 2 bases; bases with no gene match: 3. CDR1 SGHTA and CDR2 FQGTGA come from the germline V gene. The CDR3 is 16 residues long. CDR3 amino acids: CASSLHGQGSYNEQFF. Here the CDR3 DNA reads TGTGCCAGCAGCTTACATGGACAGGGCTCCTACAATGAGCAGTTCTTC.

The chain has TRBV6-5 and TRBJ2-1; 9 bases align to TRBD2. V lost 11 bases, J lost 2 bases, and 4 bases stayed unmatched. Germline-derived CDR1 and CDR2 are MNHEY and SVGAGI. There are 13 residues in the CDR3. The CDR3 sequence: CAVAGEAYNEQFF. The CDR3 DNA sequence: TGTGCCGTAGCGGGGGAGGCCTACAATGAGCAGTTCTTC.

This clone was recorded only once. The chain uses TRBV5-8 and TRBJ2-3, with 7 nucleotides matching TRBD1. In germline, CDR1 is SGHTS, CDR2 YDEGEE. The J segment lost 6 bases and the V segment lost 4 bases, leaving 8 bases of the junction unmatched. The CDR3 is 14 amino acids. CDR3 DNA: TGTGCCAGCAGCCAAACGACAGGGCCCGATACGCAGTATTTT. Translated: CASSQTTGPDTQYF.

The chain has TRBV4-1 and TRBJ2-2, with 9 positions matching TRBD1. The CDR3 length is 18 residues. CDR1 MGHRA and CDR2 YSYEKL come from the germline V gene. V dropped 1 base and J dropped 3; count of bases not matched to a gene: 9. The CDR3 region has the DNA TGCGCCAGCAGCCAAGCGGGACAGGGCGTTTTTGACACCGGGGAGCTGTTTTTT. Protein: CASSQAGQGVFDTGELFF.

This chain joins TRBV5-1 and TRBJ1-2; no reliable D call. The V gene lost 7 bases and the J gene lost 6 bases, with 19 bases spanning the gap. Germline loops: CDR1 SGHRS, CDR2 YFSETQ. The CDR3 has 14 residues. CDR3 region: CASREQTGSDGYTF. The DNA of the CDR3 is TGCGCCAGCCGAGAACAGACGGGAAGTGATGGCTACACCTTC.

This chain links TRBV7-8 with TRBJ2-5; a weak D match, TRBD1 (5 bases). The V and J ends lost 10 bases and 5 bases respectively, with 20 bases between them. The CDR3 is 14 residues long. Germline CDR1 SGHVS, CDR2 FQNEAQ. CDR3 region: CATQVWGFGETQYF. As DNA, the CDR3 is TGTGCCACTCAAGTTTGGGGCTTTGGGGAGACCCAGTACTTC.

V is TRBV18 and J is TRBJ1-1; unclear D gene. V gave up 3 bases and J gave up 2 bases, with 10 bases separating them. Germline V CDR1 and CDR2: KGHSH, LQKENI. CDR3 size: 14 residues. The CDR3: CASSPSTANTEAFF. CDR3 sequence (DNA): TGTGCCAGCTCACCCAGTACAGCTAACACTGAAGCTTTCTTT. Together with reference TRBV18 and TRBJ1-1, the CDR3 gives the full variable domain: NAGVMQNPRHLVRRRGQEARLRCSPMKGHSHVYWYRQLPEEGLKFMVYLQKENIIDESGMPKERFSAEFPKEGPSILRIQQVVRGDSAAYFCASSPSTANTEAFFGQGTRLTVV.

This clone has only a few counts. V is TRBV7-9 and J is TRBJ2-2; TRBD2 matches 9 bases. Trimming took 5 bases from V and 8 from J; bases not matched to a gene: 6. Germline V lookup: CDR1 SEHNR, CDR2 FQNEAQ (reference sequence). This CDR3 region has 14 residues. CDR3 in amino acids: CASSPGLASGELFF. CDR3 DNA sequence: TGTGCCAGCAGCCCCGGACTAGCGTCGGGGGAGCTGTTTTTT.

V usage is TRBV5-1 and J usage is TRBJ2-3, with 8 bases that match TRBD1. Trimming removed 2 bases from V and 4 bases from J; junction bases left unmatched: 12. The CDR3 length is 17 residues. Germline-derived CDR1 and CDR2 are SGHRS and YFSETQ. CDR3 DNA: TGCGCCAGCAGCTTAAGACGGACAGGGAGTGGCGCAGATACGCAGTATTTT. It is translated as CASSLRRTGSGADTQYF.

The chain uses TRBV2 and TRBJ1-5, with D possibly TRBD1 on 6 matching bases. The ends were cut back, 6 bases at V and 2 bases at J, with 17 bases in the middle. Looked up from germline, CDR1 is SNHLY and CDR2 is FYNNEI. This CDR3 has 16 amino acids. Written as DNA, the CDR3 is TGTGCCAGCAGCCCTCGAACAGGGAATGGCAATCAGCCCCAGCATTTT. Amino acid sequence: CASSPRTGNGNQPQHF.

V is TRBV6-5 and J is TRBJ1-1; 8 bases map to TRBD1. V shed 2 bases, J shed 3 bases, and the junction held 5 bases outside the gene matches. This CDR3 contains 15 residues. Germline V lookup: CDR1 MNHEY, CDR2 SVGAGI. The CDR3 region has the DNA TGTGCCAGCAGTTACGGTCAGGGGGCTTACACTGAAGCTTTCTTT. Protein product: CASSYGQGAYTEAFF.

This rearrangement joins TRBV11-2 to TRBJ2-3; TRBD2 matches 9 bases. Germline CDR1 SGHAT, CDR2 FQNNGV. The CDR3 runs 17 residues. With 1 base clipped from V and 4 bases from J, the junction kept 9 bases outside the gene matches. The CDR3 reads CASSLGRAGGEADTQYF. The CDR3 DNA sequence: TGTGCCAGCAGCTTAGGTCGGGCGGGAGGGGAGGCAGATACGCAGTATTTT.

The V gene is TRBV2, the J gene TRBJ1-5; D remains ambiguous. This CDR3 contains 12 residues. V lost 8 bases and J lost 4, with 9 bases in between. CDR1 and CDR2 from the germline V gene are SNHLY and FYNNEI. The chain's CDR3 is CASQADNQPQHF. Written as DNA, the CDR3 is TGTGCCAGCCAGGCCGATAATCAGCCCCAGCATTTT.

V usage is TRBV15 and J usage is TRBJ2-1; no clear D gene. This CDR3 contains 17 residues. Germline-derived CDR1 and CDR2 are LNHNV and YYDKDF (reference sequence). The V gene lost 0 bases and the J gene lost 4 bases, with 16 bases spanning the gap. CDR3 DNA sequence: TGTGCCACCAGCAGAGATTGGGCAGACCCCAGATACAATGAGCAGTTCTTC. It specifies CATSRDWADPRYNEQFF.

This clone came up a few times. The J gene is TRBJ1-2, the V gene TRBV6-5, with D tentatively TRBD1 (5 bases). The V gene's germline CDR1 is MNHEY and CDR2 SVGAGI. V lost 7 bases to trimming and J lost 4 bases, with 13 bases between them. The CDR3 consists of 13 residues. The CDR3 loop reads CASTNGGIYGYTF. In nucleotides, the CDR3 is TGTGCCAGCACTAACGGGGGGATCTATGGCTACACCTTC.